This TCR beta chain originates from a study of cytomegalovirus exposure and HLA in healthy donors. Use of 60 Vbeta and 13 Jbeta primers characterized the PCR. Clones were read by immunoSEQ multiplex PCR, and TCRdb kept only the in-frame ones, dropping some. The data show about 130,000 clones, about 82% seen once. CDR3 size: 19 residues. Germline CDR1 MGHRA, CDR2 YSYEKL. The V gene lost 4 bases and the J gene lost 0 bases, with 22 bases spanning the gap. Sequenced input: PBMCs. The TCR comes from a man aged 50-59 years in good health and CMV-seronegative. The chain employs TRBV4-1 and TRBJ1-5; possible D gene TRBD1, 6 bases. CDR3 protein: CASSRHGPGQGDSNQPQHF. DNA of the CDR3: TGCGCCAGCAGCCGCCATGGACCGGGACAAGGGGATAGCAATCAGCCCCAGCATTTT.